Each of the 30 T cell receptor beta chains below was sequenced from the same sample in a study of identical twins. Via MiXCR, TCRdb re-called the 5' RACE reads, giving one row per CDR3 protein. The table includes about 520,000 distinct CDR3 sequences, 22% detected once. This sample was shared with a second study, whose subject was T cells expressing NK-cell markers.

Sequenced sample: CD4+ T cells sorted from blood. All receptors derive from a woman under 30 in good health.

The J gene is TRBJ2-3, the V gene TRBV30; D might be TRBD2 (6 bases). The V gene's germline CDR1 is GTSNPN and CDR2 SVGIG (reference sequence). Trimming removed 5 bases at V and 0 bases at J, with 12 bases between. The CDR3 is made up of 14 amino acids. The chain's CDR3 is CAWLGLSSTDTQYF. In nucleotides, the CDR3 is TGTGCCTGGCTGGGACTCTCGAGCACAGATACGCAGTATTTT.

V usage is TRBV6-2 or TRBV6-3 and J usage is TRBJ2-7; D is perhaps TRBD2 (6 bases). The CDR3 is 15 residues long. V lost 4 bases and J 1 base, leaving 14 bases between the germline ends. CDR1 is MNHEY and CDR2 is SVGEGT in the germline V gene. As DNA, the CDR3 is TGTGCCAGCAGTTCCACTCGGGACTGGTCCTACGAGCAGTACTTC. Translation gives CASSSTRDWSYEQYF.

This clonotype has a count of ten or more. The V and J genes are TRBV12-3 or TRBV12-4 and TRBJ2-5; D not certain. The CDR3 contains 12 residues. Trimming pared 6 bases from V and 5 bases from J, leaving 10 bases between. The chain's CDR3 is CASSLTGETQYF. The CDR3 region has the DNA TGTGCCAGCAGCCTGACTGGGGAGACCCAGTACTTC.

The chain uses TRBV5-1 and TRBJ2-5, with TRBD2 identical over 12 bases. With 3 bases clipped from V and 5 bases from J, the junction kept 5 bases outside the gene matches. The CDR3 covers 15 residues. Looked up from germline, CDR1 is SGHRS and CDR2 is YFSETQ. CDR3 DNA: TGCGCCAGCAGCTCTAGCGGGGGGGCGGTGGAGACCCAGTACTTC. Protein: CASSSSGGAVETQYF.

In its sample, this clonotype was seen a few times. The CDR3 spells CASSFSGGGWPGELFF. CDR3 in DNA: TGTGCCAGCAGCTTTAGCGGGGGGGGGTGGCCCGGGGAGCTGTTTTTT. The V call is TRBV7-2, the J call TRBJ2-2, with TRBD2 identical over 11 bases. The CDR3 runs to 16 residues. CDR1 is SGHTA and CDR2 is FQGNSA in the germline V gene. The junction had 6 bases not matched to a gene; V was cut back by 3 bases and J by 6 bases.

This clonotype showed up just a few times. The chain uses TRBV15 and TRBJ2-7; no clear D. Germline CDR1 and CDR2: LNHNV and YYDKDF (reference sequence). This CDR3 has 15 amino acids. Trimming cost V 5 bases and J 4 bases, with 18 bases left between them. The CDR3: CATSPQNFISYEQYF. CDR3 DNA: TGTGCCACCAGCCCCCAAAATTTTATATCGTACGAGCAGTACTTC.

The table lists this clonotype with a few counts. This sequence joins TRBV10-1 and TRBJ1-2; possible D gene TRBD1, 5 bases. The CDR3 is made up of 13 amino acids. CDR1 and CDR2 from the germline V gene are WNHNN and SYGVQD (reference sequence). Trimming pared 0 bases from V and 8 bases from J, leaving 10 bases between. CDR3 bases: TGCGCCAGCAGTGAGTCCCAGGGCAGGGGCTACACCTTC. Translation gives CASSESQGRGYTF.

The gene calls are TRBV5-1 and TRBJ2-5; the D is unclear. From germline, CDR1 is SGHRS and CDR2 YFSETQ. V lost 0 bases and J 2 bases, leaving 8 bases between the germline ends. The CDR3 has 14 residues. Here the CDR3 reads CASSLALGQETQYF. CDR3 nucleotides: TGCGCCAGCAGCTTGGCCTTGGGGCAAGAGACCCAGTACTTC.

This clonotype was observed at least ten times. The gene calls are TRBV11-1 and TRBJ2-3; TRBD2 agrees at 8 bases. The CDR3 is made up of 19 amino acids. Germline V gene data show CDR1 as SGHAT and CDR2 as FQDESV (reference sequence). Trimming at V came to 7 bases and at J to 0 bases, leaving 18 bases not matched to a gene. The CDR3 DNA reads TGTGCCAGCACCACCACCCTCGGTGGCGGGAGGTCTAGCACAGATACGCAGTATTTT. Translating gives CASTTTLGGGRSSTDTQYF.

This clonotype was seen only once. The chain combines TRBV7-9 with TRBJ2-1; the match to TRBD2 covers 13 bases. Trimming removed 4 bases from V and 8 bases from J; junction bases left unmatched: 8. This CDR3 is 16 amino acids long. The germline gives CDR1 SEHNR, CDR2 FQNEAQ (reference sequence). The DNA for the CDR3 is TGTGCCAGCAGCTCGCGGACTAGCGGGGGCGTGGATGAGCAGTTCTTC. It codes for CASSSRTSGGVDEQFF.

The chain recombines TRBV20-1 with TRBJ1-1, with D unclear. V was clipped by 6 bases and J by 1 base, with 12 bases between them. This CDR3 is 13 amino acids long. Germline V gene lookup returns CDR1 DFQATT and CDR2 SNEGSKA (reference sequence). This CDR3 is CSAHPSQNTEAFF. CDR3 nucleotide sequence: TGCAGTGCCCATCCGTCACAGAACACTGAAGCTTTCTTT.

This clonotype was seen more than once but under ten times. The chain recombines TRBV4-2 with TRBJ2-5; TRBD1 is a possible D gene (5 bases). V gave up 4 bases and J gave up 2 bases, with 14 bases separating them. The CDR3 loop spans 15 amino acids. Germline V lookup: CDR1 LGHNA, CDR2 YNFKEQ. DNA for the CDR3: TGTGCCAGCAGCCGAGAAGGGGCTGTGCAAGAGACCCAGTACTTC. Protein sequence: CASSREGAVQETQYF.

This clonotype was counted a few times. This rearrangement joins TRBV7-2 to TRBJ2-7; TRBD1 aligns across 10 bases. CDR3 length equals 14 residues. Germline assignment: CDR1 SGHTA and CDR2 FQGNSA. V dropped 5 bases and J dropped 6; count of bases not matched to a gene: 7. In DNA, the CDR3 is TGTGCCAGCAGCCTAGACAGGGGGCGCTTCGAGCAGTACTTC. This encodes CASSLDRGRFEQYF.

This clonotype was detected a few times. The CDR3 region is CASSLTRDPSYNEQFF. The CDR3 bases are TGTGCCAGCAGCTTGACCCGGGACCCATCCTACAATGAGCAGTTCTTC. This chain joins TRBV12-3 or TRBV12-4 and TRBJ2-1; perhaps D is TRBD1 or TRBD2 (5 bases each). CDR3 length: 16 residues. Trimming stripped 6 bases from V and 1 base from J, with 16 bases between.

This clonotype appeared many times. The CDR3 nucleotides read TGTGCCATCAGATCCGGGACAACTGTAGTATCTGGGGCCAACGTCCTGACTTTC. The encoded protein is CAIRSGTTVVSGANVLTF. The chain employs TRBV10-3 and TRBJ2-6, with a possible D match to TRBD1 (6 bases). The germline V and J ends were trimmed by 6 bases and 1 base, with 19 bases remaining between them. The germline V gene encodes CDR1 ENHRY and CDR2 SYGVKD. CDR3 length: 18 residues.

The genes are TRBV11-2 and TRBJ2-3, with 10 bases identical to TRBD2. Germline CDR1 SGHAT, CDR2 FQNNGV. V was pared by 0 bases and J by 13 bases, with 4 bases of the junction left unmatched. The CDR3 has 13 residues. The DNA for the CDR3 is TGTGCCAGCAGCTTAGATAGAAGCGGGGGGGAGTATTTT. Its protein is CASSLDRSGGEYF.

This clonotype has at least ten counts. The V call is TRBV20-1, the J call TRBJ2-7; TRBD1 aligns across 7 bases. This CDR3 contains 12 residues. The germline CDR1 and CDR2 sequences are DFQATT and SNEGSKA (reference sequence). The CDR3 DNA is TGCAGCGGGACAGAATACTCCTACGAGCAGTACTTC. Protein sequence: CSGTEYSYEQYF.

Points on this clonotype: A read error may account for a junction end that differs from germline. The chain carries TRBV12-3 or TRBV12-4 and TRBJ2-1; D is undetermined. The CDR3 is made up of 13 amino acids. The CDR3 DNA follows: TGTACCAGCAGTTGGTCAACCTTCAATGAGCAGTTCTTC. This codes for CTSSWSTFNEQFF.

This clonotype was seen repeatedly, ten times or more. One end of the junction is discordant with germline, which a read error may explain. V is TRBV7-2 and J is TRBJ2-7; perhaps TRBD1 as D (6 bases). The germline V gene encodes CDR1 SGHTA and CDR2 FQGNSA. The CDR3 is 14 residues long. The CDR3 sequence: CASSLQGGSYEQYF. The CDR3 DNA sequence: TGCGCCAGCAGCTTACAGGGTGGATCGTACGAGCAGTACTTC. Based on the CDR3 plus reference TRBV7-2 and TRBJ2-7, the full variable domain is GAGVSQSPSNKVTEKGKDVELRCDPISGHTALYWYRQSLGQGLEFLIYFQGNSAPDKSGLPSDRFSAERTGGSVSTLTIQRTQQEDSAVYLCASSLQGGSYEQYFGPGTRLTVT.

This clonotype has a count of ten or more. V is TRBV5-1 and J is TRBJ1-1; 8 positions agree with TRBD1. This CDR3 spans 13 amino acids. The V gene end was trimmed by 4 bases and the J gene end by 3 bases; junction bases not matched to a gene: 2. CDR1 and CDR2 (germline): SGHRS, YFSETQ. The CDR3 reads CASSQTGDTEAFF. Written as DNA, the CDR3 is TGCGCCAGCAGCCAGACAGGGGACACTGAAGCTTTCTTT.

The chain links TRBV9 to TRBJ2-7; D remains unclear. CDR1 and CDR2 (germline): SGDLS, YYNGEE. V dropped 0 bases and J dropped 1 base, with 14 bases sitting between them. The CDR3 sequence is 16 residues long. CDR3 sequence (DNA): TGTGCCAGCAGCGTAGCTGCGCAGCCCGGTTCCTACGAGCAGTACTTC. This encodes CASSVAAQPGSYEQYF.

V is TRBV7-9 and J is TRBJ2-1, with 10 bases aligning to TRBD1. Germline V gene sequence: CDR1 SEHNR, CDR2 FQNEAQ (reference sequence). With V trimmed by 5 bases and J by 2 bases, 6 bases remained unmatched. The CDR3 has 16 amino acids. CDR3 residues: CASSRGGQGAYNEQFF. CDR3 DNA: TGTGCCAGCAGCCGAGGAGGACAGGGGGCCTACAATGAGCAGTTCTTC.

This clonotype has just a few counts. This chain connects TRBV10-1 to TRBJ2-4; 7 bases align to TRBD1. Germline V gene data show CDR1 as WNHNN and CDR2 as SYGVQD (reference sequence). The V segment lost 4 bases and the J segment 6 bases; nucleotides outside the gene matches: 3. This CDR3 spans 13 amino acids. The CDR3 sequence: CASSVAGGNIQYF. CDR3 DNA: TGCGCCAGCAGTGTAGCAGGGGGAAACATTCAGTACTTC.

This clonotype occurred many times. The chain employs TRBV12-3 or TRBV12-4 and TRBJ1-2; possibly TRBD1 for D (6 bases). V lost 6 bases, J lost 4 bases, and 12 bases lay in between. The CDR3 contains 13 residues. The CDR3 nucleotides read TGTGCCAGCAGCCGCCAACAGGGCTATGGCTACACCTTC. It encodes CASSRQQGYGYTF.

This chain uses TRBV30 with TRBJ2-3; 11 bases agree with TRBD2. Germline CDR1 reads GTSNPN; CDR2 reads SVGIG (reference sequence). The CDR3 contains 15 residues. Germline trimming cut 1 base from V and 11 bases from J; bases unmatched to any gene: 11. CDR3 sequence reads: CAWSGTSGFMWVQYF. CDR3 nucleotides: TGTGCCTGGAGTGGGACTAGCGGGTTCATGTGGGTGCAGTATTTT.

This clonotype was picked up many times. The chain uses TRBV27 and TRBJ1-5; 7 bases map to TRBD1. Losses at the gene ends were 4 bases for V and 3 bases for J; bases not matched to a gene: 9. This CDR3 contains 16 residues. Germline-derived CDR1 and CDR2 are MNHEY and SMNVEV (reference sequence). This chain's CDR3 is CASSWSGTAPNQPQHF. As DNA, the CDR3 is TGTGCCAGCAGTTGGTCCGGGACAGCCCCCAATCAGCCCCAGCATTTT.

The rearrangement joins TRBV20-1 to TRBJ2-7; 7 nucleotides match TRBD1. The CDR3 is 14 amino acids. The J segment lost 6 bases and the V segment lost 6 bases, leaving 14 bases of the junction unmatched. The V gene's germline CDR1 is DFQATT and CDR2 SNEGSKA (reference sequence). The CDR3: CSAPPGAGGSEQYF. As DNA, the CDR3 is TGCAGTGCCCCCCCTGGGGCAGGGGGTAGCGAGCAGTACTTC.

On this clonotype: The junction departs from germline at one end; a sequencing error may be responsible. The CDR3 region is CASSFAGSNSYKQYF. CDR3 DNA sequence: TGTGCCAGCAGCTTCGCAGGGTCCAACTCCTACAAGCAGTACTTC. The rearrangement uses TRBV7-9 and TRBJ2-7; D is perhaps TRBD1 (5 bases). The germline V gene has CDR1 SEHNR and CDR2 FQNEAQ (reference sequence). The CDR3 loop spans 15 amino acids. Filled out from reference TRBV7-9 and TRBJ2-7, the complete variable domain reads DTGVSQNPRHKITKRGQNVTFRCDPISEHNRLYWYRQTLGQGPEFLTYFQNEAQLEKSRLLSDRFSAERPKGSFSTLEIQRTEQGDSAMYLCASSFAGSNSYKQYFGPGTRLTVT.

The chain recombines TRBV4-3 with TRBJ2-7, with 8 bases matching TRBD2. The CDR3 length is 16 residues. Germline V gives CDR1 LGHNA, CDR2 YSLEER. V shed 0 bases, J shed 5 bases, and the junction held 9 bases outside the gene matches. The chain's CDR3 is CASSQDPSGSGDEQYF. CDR3 coding DNA: TGCGCCAGCAGCCAAGATCCAAGCGGGAGTGGCGACGAGCAGTACTTC.

The rearrangement joins TRBV10-2 to TRBJ2-7, with D unclear. Trimming left V 0 bases short and J 3 bases short, with 6 bases between. This CDR3 spans 13 amino acids. CDR1 is WSHSY, CDR2 SAAADI, per germline. CDR3 in amino acids: CASSESGHYEQYF. CDR3 DNA: TGCGCCAGCAGTGAGTCAGGTCACTACGAGCAGTACTTC.